The 19 T cell receptor beta chains in this list originate from one sample, sequenced in a study of response to subunit inactivated influenza vaccine. TCRdb reprocessed the RT-PCR reads with MiXCR, giving one entry per CDR3 protein. The sample yields roughly 650,000 distinct CDR3 sequences, around 15% seen once. Specimen: PBMCs from blood, collected 14 to 15 days before vaccination. Receptor source: a man aged 45-60 years who received an inactivated influenza vaccine.

This clonotype was seen a few times. The chain has TRBV4-3 and TRBJ1-4, with D perhaps TRBD1 (6 bases). Germline loops: CDR1 LGHNA, CDR2 YSLEER. There are 16 residues in the CDR3. V dropped 3 bases and J dropped 9 bases, with 20 bases sitting between them. CDR3 DNA sequence: TGCGCCAGCAGCCAGGTCTCGGGACAAACTGGGAAAAAACTGTTTTTT. This codes for CASSQVSGQTGKKLFF.

V usage is TRBV20-1 and J usage is TRBJ2-7; TRBD2 matches 12 bases. The CDR3 is 13 amino acids. J lost 3 bases, V lost 8 bases, and 5 bases had no gene match. CDR1 DFQATT and CDR2 SNEGSKA come from the germline V gene (reference sequence). The CDR3: CSLRTSGDYEQYF. For the CDR3, the DNA is TGCAGTCTAAGGACTAGCGGGGACTACGAGCAGTACTTC.

This chain links TRBV12-3 or TRBV12-4 with TRBJ2-6, with 9 bases aligning to TRBD1. Germline trimming cut 8 bases from V and 1 base from J; bases unmatched to any gene: 9. CDR3 length: 17 residues. The DNA for the CDR3 is TGTGCCAGCCTACCCGGGACAGGGAATTCTGGGGCCAACGTCCTGACTTTC. Translation: CASLPGTGNSGANVLTF.

V is TRBV6-2 or TRBV6-3 and J is TRBJ2-1; D is ambiguous. The ends were cut back, 7 bases at V and 8 bases at J, with 15 bases in the middle. The CDR3 runs 13 residues. Looked up from germline, CDR1 is MNHEY and CDR2 is SVGEGT. CDR3 nucleotide sequence: TGTGCCAGCACTCTATACTCCCATCATGAGCAGTTCTTC. As protein: CASTLYSHHEQFF.

This clonotype was seen a handful of times. The chain combines TRBV20-1 with TRBJ1-1; D is perhaps TRBD1 (6 bases). This CDR3 spans 14 amino acids. Trimming pared 6 bases from V and 4 bases from J, leaving 18 bases between. Germline values: CDR1 DFQATT, CDR2 SNEGSKA (reference sequence). The DNA of the CDR3 is TGCAGTGCCCCTACGCGGGGGGCGAGCACTGAAGCTTTCTTT. Translating it yields CSAPTRGASTEAFF.

V and J are TRBV7-9 and TRBJ2-3, with 8 bases matching TRBD2. Germline CDR1 is SEHNR and CDR2 is FQNEAQ (reference sequence). This CDR3 comprises 15 residues. V shed 2 bases and J 7 bases; nucleotides not matched to a gene: 8. The CDR3 sequence is CASSLLAGGPNTQYF. CDR3 in DNA: TGTGCCAGCAGCTTATTGGCGGGAGGCCCGAATACGCAGTATTTT.

This clonotype occurred a few times. The genes are TRBV18 and TRBJ1-1, with TRBD1 as a possible D gene (5 bases). Looked up from germline, CDR1 is KGHSH and CDR2 is LQKENI. Trimming cost V 6 bases and J 11 bases, with 16 bases left between them. The CDR3 runs 12 residues. The DNA of the CDR3 is TGTGCCAGCTCTCCCCCAGGGCGGTGGGCTTTCTTT. Translation: CASSPPGRWAFF.

V is TRBV7-2 and J is TRBJ2-3, with D uncertain. The V gene lost 0 bases and the J gene lost 10 bases, with 11 bases spanning the gap. The V gene's germline CDR1 is SGHTA and CDR2 FQGNSA. This CDR3 is 13 amino acids long. In nucleotides, the CDR3 is TGTGCCAGCAGCTTAGCCCATAACCAACCGCAGTATTTT. Translated: CASSLAHNQPQYF.

J is TRBJ2-7 and V is TRBV15; D is ambiguous. V was shortened by 1 base and J by 3 bases, with 19 bases between the two germline ends. The CDR3 sequence is 17 residues long. Per the germline V gene, CDR1 is LNHNV and CDR2 is YYDKDF (reference sequence). Here the CDR3 DNA reads TGTGCCACCAGCAGAGGCCTTAAGGGAACTCCCGGCTACGAGCAGTACTTC. It yields the protein CATSRGLKGTPGYEQYF.

The V and J genes are TRBV12-5 and TRBJ2-3; a weak D match, TRBD1 (6 bases). This CDR3 region has 14 residues. Germline V gene lookup returns CDR1 LGHNT and CDR2 FRNRAP. Trimming shortened V by 6 bases and J by 0 bases, and 10 bases separated the two germline ends. Here the CDR3 reads CASGIGGSTDTQYF. For the CDR3, the DNA is TGTGCTAGTGGCATAGGGGGTAGCACAGATACGCAGTATTTT.

This clonotype appeared a few times. The chain combines TRBV12-3 or TRBV12-4 with TRBJ2-7; 8 bases are shared with TRBD2. J lost 11 bases, V lost 8 bases, and 20 bases had no gene match. The CDR3 totals 15 residues. The CDR3 coding sequence is TGTGCCAGCTCTTTTGGGCGGGAGGAGCCCCGCGGGGAGTACTTC. Translating gives CASSFGREEPRGEYF.

This clonotype showed up just a few times. The J gene is TRBJ2-1, the V gene TRBV20-1; a weak D match, TRBD2 (6 bases). V was shortened by 3 bases and J by 0 bases, with 21 bases between the two germline ends. The germline V gene encodes CDR1 DFQATT and CDR2 SNEGSKA (reference sequence). CDR3 length: 18 residues. The CDR3 DNA reads as TGCAGTGCTAGGATATTTGGCGCTAGCGCTAGCTCCTACAATGAGCAGTTCTTC. Protein sequence: CSARIFGASASSYNEQFF.

This chain connects TRBV12-3 or TRBV12-4 to TRBJ2-1; D not resolved. The CDR3 has 13 residues. Trimming left V 5 bases short and J 8 bases short, with 13 bases between. The CDR3 region has the DNA TGTGCCAGCAGTCCAGGCCGCGGCGATGAGCAGTTCTTC. Its translation: CASSPGRGDEQFF.

This clonotype appeared a few times. V usage is TRBV28 and J usage is TRBJ2-7; 10 bases line up with TRBD1. Germline lookup yields CDR1 MDHEN and CDR2 SYDVKM. V was pared by 4 bases and J by 6 bases, with 12 bases of the junction left unmatched. This CDR3 has 16 amino acids. The CDR3 here is CASSSFLRQGASEQYF. CDR3 nucleotides: TGTGCCAGCAGTTCCTTTCTCCGACAGGGGGCGTCCGAGCAGTACTTC.

The chain joins TRBV12-3 or TRBV12-4 to TRBJ1-5; D ambiguous. The V end was cut by 8 bases, the J end by 2 bases, with 13 bases between. This CDR3 region has 14 residues. The CDR3 sequence is CASGGVLGNQPQHF. The CDR3 region has the DNA TGTGCCAGCGGCGGGGTGTTGGGCAATCAGCCCCAGCATTTT.

The genes are TRBV6-2 or TRBV6-3 and TRBJ1-2; D is possibly TRBD1 (5 bases). Between the trimmed V and J ends, which lost 2 bases and 4 bases, there was a span of 11 bases. This CDR3 is 14 amino acids long. The V gene's germline CDR1 is MNHEY and CDR2 SVGEGT. The CDR3 is CASSYVPGFYGYTF. Here the CDR3 DNA reads TGTGCCAGCAGTTACGTTCCAGGGTTCTATGGCTACACCTTC.

The chain combines TRBV15 with TRBJ1-1; the match to TRBD1 covers 7 bases. V shed 5 bases and J 0 bases; nucleotides not matched to a gene: 6. CDR1 and CDR2 (germline): LNHNV, YYDKDF (reference sequence). This CDR3 contains 15 residues. This chain's CDR3 is CATSGDSLMNTEAFF. The DNA for the CDR3 is TGTGCCACCAGCGGGGACAGTCTCATGAACACTGAAGCTTTCTTT.

CDR3 protein: CASSGQDRQGRYGYTF. CDR3 in DNA: TGTGCCAGCAGCGGCCAGGACAGACAGGGCCGCTATGGCTACACCTTC. The chain combines TRBV21-1 with TRBJ1-2; the table assigns TRBD1, which was not confirmed against the DNA. TRBV21-1 is listed as a pseudogene. CDR3 length: 16 residues.

This clonotype was observed a handful of times. This chain connects TRBV28 to TRBJ2-7; no firm D call. Germline V CDR1 and CDR2: MDHEN, SYDVKM. The CDR3 runs 16 residues. V lost 3 bases, J lost 2 bases, and 17 bases lay in between. The DNA of the CDR3 is TGTGCCAGCAGTTTCCGTTTATCGCCCGCTCCCTACGAGCAGTACTTC. This encodes CASSFRLSPAPYEQYF.